The T cell receptor (beta chain) described here comes from a study of blood T cell repertoires in COVID-19. In the study overall: Sites in the United States, Italy and Spain provided acute and convalescent COVID-19 samples.

TCRdb's copy holds only in-frame clones and misses some; the assay was immunoSEQ multiplex PCR. This table has about 110,000 clones, roughly 80% appearing once. CDR1 and CDR2 (germline): MNHEY, SVGEGT. V trimming: 2 bases; J trimming: 1 base; junction bases outside the gene matches: 3. The CDR3 sequence is 16 residues long. The sequence was obtained from a woman in her sixties with acute or convalescent COVID-19. Sequencing was carried out using peripheral blood. V usage is TRBV6-2 or TRBV6-3 and J usage is TRBJ2-3, with 10 bases that match TRBD2. CDR3 nucleotides: TGTGCCAGCAGTTACGACCTAGCGGGGGGCACAGATACGCAGTATTTT. It yields the protein CASSYDLAGGTDTQYF.